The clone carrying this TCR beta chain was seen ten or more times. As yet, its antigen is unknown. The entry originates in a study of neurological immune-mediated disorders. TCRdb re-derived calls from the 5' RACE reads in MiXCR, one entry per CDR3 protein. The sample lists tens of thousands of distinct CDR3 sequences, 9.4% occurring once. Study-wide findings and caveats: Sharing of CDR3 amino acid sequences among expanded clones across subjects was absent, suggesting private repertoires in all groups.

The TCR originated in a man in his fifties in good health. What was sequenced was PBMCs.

The CDR3 loop is CASSQVFGQAGYEQYF. As DNA, the CDR3 is TGCGCCAGCAGCCAAGTTTTTGGGCAGGCGGGCTACGAGCAGTACTTC. This sequence joins TRBV4-1 and TRBJ2-7, with D possibly matching TRBD2 (5 bases). The germline CDR1 and CDR2 sequences are MGHRA and YSYEKL. The CDR3 contains 16 residues. Trimming removed 1 base at V and 3 bases at J, with 16 bases between.